One and the same sample provided the 4 T cell receptor beta chains below, sequenced in a study of blood T cell repertoires in COVID-19. Using immunoSEQ multiplex PCR, the repertoire was profiled, and TCRdb retains in-frame clones only, with some absent. Among 250,000 to 300,000 clones, 80% to 90% were seen once, and the ten largest hold approximately 1.9%. The source material was PBMCs or T cells enriched from blood (not recorded which). The source of these receptors is a woman aged 45-59 years who had recovered from COVID-19.

This clone was observed a single time. The rearrangement joins TRBV19 to TRBJ1-5; the D gene is possibly TRBD1 (6 bases). V lost 6 bases and J 7 bases, leaving 19 bases between the germline ends. Germline CDR1 reads LNHDA; CDR2 reads SQIVND (reference sequence). The CDR3 has 15 residues. CDR3 nucleotides: TGTGCCAGTAGAACCAACCTCAGGGGTTGGCAGCCCCAGCATTTT. Translating it yields CASRTNLRGWQPQHF.

The chain links TRBV7-2 to TRBJ1-5; no definite D call. V lost 5 bases and J 9 bases, leaving 17 bases between the germline ends. There are 14 residues in the CDR3. Germline V CDR1 and CDR2: SGHTA, FQGNSA. CDR3 sequence reads: CASSPGPQEGPQHF. CDR3 DNA sequence: TGTGCCAGCAGCCCCGGTCCCCAAGAGGGGCCCCAGCATTTT.

This clone was seen a few times. This chain joins TRBV29-1 and TRBJ1-1; D uncertain. In germline, CDR1 is SQVTM, CDR2 ANQGSEA. The CDR3 is 14 amino acids. The ends were cut back, 7 bases at V and 1 base at J, with 16 bases in the middle. For the CDR3, the DNA is TGCAGCGCCACGAGGGCAGGAAGGAACACTGAAGCTTTCTTT. Its protein product is CSATRAGRNTEAFF. Full variable domain (missing parts from reference TRBV29-1 and TRBJ1-1): SAVISQKPSRDICQRGTSLTIQCQVDSQVTMMFWYRQQPGQSLTLIATANQGSEATYESGFVIDKFPISRPNLTFSTLTVSNMSPEDSSIYLCSATRAGRNTEAFFGQGTRLTVV.

This clone was seen only a few times. This chain links TRBV28 with TRBJ1-6; D is unresolved. CDR1 MDHEN and CDR2 SYDVKM come from the germline V gene. Trimming pared 4 bases from V and 1 base from J, leaving 5 bases between. This CDR3 spans 14 amino acids. In DNA, the CDR3 is TGTGCCAGCAGTTGGGCTTCCTATAATTCACCCCTCCACTTT. Its translation: CASSWASYNSPLHF.